This passage covers 26 T cell receptor beta chains from one sample sequenced in a study of T cells after yellow fever vaccination. MiXCR, applied by TCRdb to the 5' RACE reads, yields one record per CDR3 protein. This sample has about 120,000 distinct CDR3 sequences, with roughly 8.4% found just once. The source was CD8+ T cells sorted from PBMCs, collected 45 days after the yellow fever booster vaccination. Receptors originate from a man in his thirties or forties who received the YFV17D yellow fever vaccine.

Remarks on this clonotype: This may stem from a read error, because a much larger clone lies one nucleotide away. The chain joins TRBV10-3 to TRBJ1-4; D is uncertain. The germline V gene encodes CDR1 ENHRY and CDR2 SYGVKD. The CDR3 is made up of 13 amino acids. DNA of the CDR3: TGTGCCATCGGTGAGTCGAGTAATGAAAAACTGTTTTTT. Translation gives CAIGESSNEKLFF.

This clonotype turned up a few times. The chain is built from TRBV24-1 and TRBJ2-5; the D gene could be TRBD1 or TRBD2 (6 bases each). The ends were cut back, 0 bases at V and 7 bases at J, with 17 bases in the middle. In germline, CDR1 is KGHDR, CDR2 SFDVKD. The CDR3 runs to 16 residues. The CDR3 is CATSDLRGGPESTQYF. The CDR3 nucleotides are TGTGCCACCAGTGATTTGCGAGGGGGGCCGGAGTCGACCCAGTACTTC.

As regards this clonotype: A single base separates this from a much larger clone, so it may be a read error. The V gene is TRBV29-1, the J gene TRBJ2-1, with 13 bases aligning to TRBD2. CDR3 length: 14 residues. V was pared by 6 bases and J by 11 bases, with 10 bases of the junction left unmatched. The V gene's germline CDR1 is SQVTM and CDR2 ANQGSEA. The CDR3 DNA reads as TGCAGCGTAGGCGGACTAGCGGGAGTAGATAAGCAGTTCTTC. Its translation: CSVGGLAGVDKQFF.

This clonotype was observed a handful of times. The chain links TRBV7-2 to TRBJ2-7; 11 nucleotides line up with TRBD2. The CDR3 has 16 amino acids. The V and J ends lost 3 bases and 3 bases, in that order; junction bases with no gene match: 7. Germline lookup yields CDR1 SGHTA and CDR2 FQGNSA. The DNA for the CDR3 is TGTGCCAGCAGCTTGAGCACTAGCGGGAGCCGCTACGAGCAGTACTTC. Translating gives CASSLSTSGSRYEQYF.

This clonotype has just a few counts. This sequence joins TRBV7-2 and TRBJ2-7; 7 bases map to TRBD2. Germline V gives CDR1 SGHTA, CDR2 FQGNSA. This CDR3 spans 15 amino acids. V lost 2 bases and J lost 3; bases outside the gene matches: 7. Written as DNA, the CDR3 is TGTGCCAGCAGCTTAAGCTACCTAGCGGTCTACGAGCAGTACTTC. Protein: CASSLSYLAVYEQYF. Full variable domain (missing parts from reference TRBV7-2 and TRBJ2-7): GAGVSQSPSNKVTEKGKDVELRCDPISGHTALYWYRQSLGQGLEFLIYFQGNSAPDKSGLPSDRFSAERTGGSVSTLTIQRTQQEDSAVYLCASSLSYLAVYEQYFGPGTRLTVT.

At least ten counts were recorded for this clonotype. The rearrangement links TRBV28 to TRBJ2-2, with a possible D match to TRBD2 (6 bases). Germline CDR1 reads MDHEN; CDR2 reads SYDVKM. V lost 4 bases, J lost 1 base, and 25 bases lay in between. The CDR3 is 20 amino acids. The CDR3 nucleotides are TGTGCCAGCAGTTCTCGACTAGTGGGTATTCTACGGGTGAACACCGGGGAGCTGTTTTTT. This sequence encodes CASSSRLVGILRVNTGELFF. Complete variable domain (other parts from reference TRBV28 and TRBJ2-2): DVKVTQSSRYLVKRTGEKVFLECVQDMDHENMFWYRQDPGLGLRLIYFSYDVKMKEKGDIPEGYSVSREKKERFSLILESASTNQTSMYLCASSSRLVGILRVNTGELFFGEGSRLTVL.

At least ten counts were recorded for this clonotype. This chain links TRBV5-5 with TRBJ2-7; a possible D gene is TRBD2 (5 bases). The V gene lost 6 bases and the J gene lost 2 bases, with 18 bases spanning the gap. This CDR3 spans 15 amino acids. Germline values: CDR1 SGHKS, CDR2 YYEKEE (reference sequence). The CDR3 sequence: CASTPGWGETYEQYF. In nucleotides, the CDR3 is TGTGCCAGCACCCCGGGATGGGGTGAAACCTACGAGCAGTACTTC.

V and J are TRBV5-4 and TRBJ2-1; D is ambiguous. This CDR3 is built from 13 residues. Deletions cut 1 base from V and 8 bases from J, with 10 bases between. Germline V gene lookup returns CDR1 SGHNT and CDR2 YYREEE (reference sequence). The CDR3 here is CASSLWAADEQFF. The CDR3 DNA reads as TGTGCCAGCAGCTTGTGGGCCGCGGATGAGCAGTTCTTC.

With respect to this clonotype: This clone may be a read error of a much larger clone one base away. The chain carries TRBV27 and TRBJ2-1; D is undetermined. Germline V gives CDR1 MNHEY, CDR2 SMNVEV (reference sequence). This CDR3 is built from 13 residues. Here the CDR3 DNA reads TGTGCCAGCAGTCCCGCCGAATACAATGGGCAGTTCTTC. It encodes CASSPAEYNGQFF.

This clonotype was seen at least ten times. The chain employs TRBV5-1 and TRBJ2-2; 9 bases line up with TRBD1. Germline V lookup: CDR1 SGHRS, CDR2 YFSETQ. The CDR3 runs 15 residues. V lost 3 bases and J lost 5; bases outside the gene matches: 5. The CDR3 reads CASSWGQGWTGELFF. The CDR3, as DNA: TGCGCCAGCAGCTGGGGACAGGGTTGGACCGGGGAGCTGTTTTTT.

J is TRBJ2-1 and V is TRBV20-1; no definite D call. Germline CDR1 DFQATT, CDR2 SNEGSKA (reference sequence). V dropped 6 bases and J dropped 3 bases, with 18 bases sitting between them. There are 15 residues in the CDR3. The CDR3 DNA sequence: TGCAGTGCGAGCGAGGCCCCGGGCCTCTACAATGAGCAGTTCTTC. It translates to CSASEAPGLYNEQFF.

At least ten counts were recorded for this clonotype. The chain combines TRBV4-3 with TRBJ2-2; the match to TRBD2 covers 10 bases. The V and J ends lost 6 bases and 9 bases, in that order; junction bases with no gene match: 16. This CDR3 region has 17 residues. CDR1 LGHNA and CDR2 YSLEER come from the germline V gene. The CDR3 nucleotides are TGCGCCAGCAGTTCAAGAGAGGTTAGCGGGAGGAGGCGGGAGCTGTTTTTT. Residues: CASSSREVSGRRRELFF.

Ten or more counts support this clonotype. The chain combines TRBV29-1 with TRBJ2-1, with 11 bases identical to TRBD2. The V gene's germline CDR1 is SQVTM and CDR2 ANQGSEA. V lost 6 bases and J lost 10; bases outside the gene matches: 8. The CDR3 extends over 13 amino acids. The CDR3 region has the DNA TGCAGCGTCAGACTAGCGGGACCCTCCGAGCAGTTCTTC. This gives the protein CSVRLAGPSEQFF.

The sample holds many counts of this clonotype. V usage is TRBV27 and J usage is TRBJ2-1, with D hard to call. Germline CDR1 and CDR2: MNHEY and SMNVEV (reference sequence). CDR3 length: 11 residues. V lost 8 bases and J 7 bases, leaving 9 bases between the germline ends. The CDR3 region is CASGSVNEQFF. The CDR3 DNA follows: TGTGCCAGCGGTTCCGTTAATGAGCAGTTCTTC.

This clonotype was observed a few times. The V and J genes are TRBV19 and TRBJ2-7; D is perhaps TRBD2 (5 bases). The CDR3 contains 13 residues. Germline CDR1 is LNHDA and CDR2 is SQIVND (reference sequence). V lost 5 bases to trimming and J lost 1 base, with 9 bases between them. The CDR3 reads CASSPSPSYEQYF. DNA for the CDR3: TGTGCCAGTAGTCCTAGCCCATCCTACGAGCAGTACTTC.

This clonotype came up many times. The chain has TRBV24-1 and TRBJ2-1; 10 bases line up with TRBD2. The CDR3 loop spans 14 amino acids. V shed 5 bases and J 9 bases; nucleotides not matched to a gene: 6. CDR1 is KGHDR and CDR2 is SFDVKD in the germline V gene. This CDR3 reads CATSGASGSGEQFF. CDR3 nucleotide sequence: TGTGCCACCAGTGGGGCTAGCGGGAGCGGTGAGCAGTTCTTC.

The table lists this clonotype with many counts. The chain recombines TRBV10-3 with TRBJ1-5; D call uncertain. CDR1 and CDR2 from the germline V gene are ENHRY and SYGVKD. Trimming removed 2 bases from V and 6 bases from J, with 8 bases in between. The CDR3 has 13 amino acids. CDR3 region: CAISEGEFQPQHF. CDR3 nucleotides: TGTGCCATCAGTGAGGGCGAATTTCAGCCCCAGCATTTT.

This clonotype has at least ten counts. The chain links TRBV10-3 to TRBJ2-3, with D uncertain. Germline values: CDR1 ENHRY, CDR2 SYGVKD. CDR3 length: 15 residues. V lost 0 bases and J lost 2, with 9 bases in between. As DNA, the CDR3 is TGTGCCATCAGTGAGTCCATAGCCCTCACAGATACGCAGTATTTT. Amino acid sequence: CAISESIALTDTQYF.

In this sample, this clonotype turned up a few times. CDR3 DNA: TGTGCCAGCAGTTCCCAGAGCCCCACAGATACGCAGTATTTT. Translation gives CASSSQSPTDTQYF. The chain links TRBV28 to TRBJ2-3, with unresolved D. Germline V gene sequence: CDR1 MDHEN, CDR2 SYDVKM. V was clipped by 4 bases and J by 2 bases, with 10 bases between them. This CDR3 has 14 amino acids.

The sample holds many counts of this clonotype. The chain employs TRBV7-2 and TRBJ2-3; D is unresolved. V was cut by 7 bases and J by 4 bases, with 15 bases left in between. This CDR3 is 14 amino acids long. CDR1 and CDR2 from the germline V gene are SGHTA and FQGNSA. CDR3 coding DNA: TGTGCCAGCATCCTGACCGTTGCGGCAGATACGCAGTATTTT. Protein: CASILTVAADTQYF. Using reference TRBV7-2 and TRBJ2-3 for the parts outside the CDR3, the full variable domain is GAGVSQSPSNKVTEKGKDVELRCDPISGHTALYWYRQSLGQGLEFLIYFQGNSAPDKSGLPSDRFSAERTGGSVSTLTIQRTQQEDSAVYLCASILTVAADTQYFGPGTRLTVL.

This clonotype was counted many times. This chain connects TRBV19 to TRBJ2-7; perhaps D is TRBD1 or TRBD2 (5 bases each). The ends were cut back, 5 bases at V and 1 base at J, with 15 bases in the middle. Germline assignment: CDR1 LNHDA and CDR2 SQIVND (reference sequence). The CDR3 extends over 15 amino acids. The CDR3 spells CASSALGEISYEQYF. The CDR3 DNA reads as TGTGCCAGTAGTGCGCTGGGGGAGATATCCTACGAGCAGTACTTC.

This clonotype has a count of ten or more. The chain joins TRBV19 to TRBJ2-5; TRBD2 is a possible D gene (5 bases). V gave up 5 bases and J gave up 2 bases, with 18 bases separating them. Germline CDR1 is LNHDA and CDR2 is SQIVND (reference sequence). This CDR3 has 16 residues. The DNA of the CDR3 is TGTGCCAGTAGTCACTCCTCCGGGGTAGGGCAAGAGACCCAGTACTTC. This gives the protein CASSHSSGVGQETQYF.

In its sample, this clonotype was seen many times. CDR3 amino acids: CASSGYGEGRWSPDTQYF. CDR3 bases: TGTGCCAGCAGCGGCTATGGGGAGGGCCGGTGGAGCCCAGATACGCAGTATTTT. The chain carries TRBV11-2 and TRBJ2-3, with TRBD2 matching 7 bases. The V gene end was trimmed by 5 bases and the J gene end by 4 bases; junction bases not matched to a gene: 18. The CDR3 totals 18 residues. CDR1 and CDR2 from the germline V gene are SGHAT and FQNNGV.

The sample holds many counts of this clonotype. The rearrangement joins TRBV4-3 to TRBJ2-7; no reliable D call. The germline V gene encodes CDR1 LGHNA and CDR2 YSLEER. Trimming left V 0 bases short and J 5 bases short, with 8 bases between. The CDR3 loop spans 13 amino acids. CDR3 amino acids: CASSQDLGNEQYF. As DNA, the CDR3 is TGCGCCAGCAGCCAAGATTTGGGAAACGAGCAGTACTTC.

This clonotype was counted ten times or more. This chain connects TRBV10-3 to TRBJ2-1; 8 nucleotides align to TRBD2. In germline, CDR1 is ENHRY, CDR2 SYGVKD. This CDR3 has 16 residues. V shed 3 bases, J shed 3 bases, and the junction held 7 bases outside the gene matches. The DNA for the CDR3 is TGTGCCATCAGTGATTCGGGACTAGTCCTCTACAATGAGCAGTTCTTC. The encoded protein is CAISDSGLVLYNEQFF.

This clonotype was observed many times. The chain is built from TRBV6-5 and TRBJ1-3; D uncertain. The CDR3 totals 13 residues. Germline CDR1 MNHEY, CDR2 SVGAGI. Trimming took 4 bases from V and 8 from J, leaving 12 bases between them. This CDR3 reads CASSSAPLDTIYF. Written as DNA, the CDR3 is TGTGCCAGCAGTTCGGCCCCTTTGGACACCATATATTTT.